The entry that follows covers one T cell receptor beta chain sequence. CDR1 MGHDK and CDR2 SYGVNS come from the germline V gene. This CDR3 spans 17 amino acids. After removal of 1 base from V and 1 base from J, the junction contained 6 bases not matched to a gene. MiXCR, applied by TCRdb to the reads, yields one record per CDR3 protein. This table holds under 250,000 distinct CDR3 sequences, 29% found once. The data stem from a study of kidney transplant recipient with SARS-CoV-2 infection. Here the sequenced sample was a blood sample, taken at baseline and between days 110 and 120 from a kidney transplant recipient. This TCR came from a male patient aged 30 to 40 who had COVID-19 and was a kidney transplant recipient. Some of these T cells may belong to the graft donor. The J gene is TRBJ2-3, the V gene TRBV25-1, with TRBD2 identical over 9 bases. The DNA for the CDR3 is TGTGCCAGCAGTGAATCGGTGATAGCGGGGGGCACAGATACGCAGTATTTT. This gives the protein CASSESVIAGGTDTQYF.